One sample yielded the 27 T cell receptor beta chains listed below, sequenced in a study of identical twins (dated by TCRdb to the mid-2010s). Library preparation employed 5' RACE. TCRdb records Illumina HiSeq 2000 as the sequencer. Starting from the raw public reads, TCRdb applied fastp trimming at Q25, assembled clones with MiXCR and retained in-frame beta chains. Under each unique CDR3 protein, matching rows form one entry showing the most common genes and DNA. The sample table records 1.5 million to 2 million distinct CDR3 sequences; around a third of these occur just once. Jointly, the top ten make up approximately 0.25% of the sample. The source material was cord blood. The receptors stem from a newborn girl in good health.

As to this clonotype: The junction differs from germline at one of its ends, possibly a read error. The CDR3 reads CTSSRASGQETQYF. The CDR3 DNA sequence: TGTACCAGCAGTAGGGCTAGCGGACAAGAGACCCAGTACTTC. The chain joins TRBV3-1 to TRBJ2-5; the match to TRBD2 covers 7 bases. The V gene's germline CDR1 is LGHDT and CDR2 YNNKEL (reference sequence). CDR3 length equals 14 residues.

This clonotype was counted between two and nine times. The chain uses TRBV29-1 and TRBJ1-2, with 8 bases fitting TRBD1. V shed 2 bases, J shed 0 bases, and the junction held 8 bases outside the gene matches. The CDR3 sequence is 16 residues long. Germline V CDR1 and CDR2: SQVTM, ANQGSEA. The CDR3 DNA sequence: TGCAGCGTTGAATTGAGCAGGGGGCTTTCTAACTATGGCTACACCTTC. It yields the protein CSVELSRGLSNYGYTF.

The V gene is TRBV2, the J gene TRBJ2-7; TRBD1 is a possible D gene (6 bases). Trimming cost V 6 bases and J 3 bases, with 27 bases left between them. The CDR3 totals 18 residues. Per germline, CDR1 SNHLY and CDR2 FYNNEI. This chain's CDR3 is CASSRKYLNRAQDYEQYF. Here the CDR3 DNA reads TGTGCCAGCAGCCGAAAATATTTAAACAGGGCCCAGGACTACGAGCAGTACTTC. The entire variable domain, with the rest obtained from reference TRBV2 and TRBJ2-7, is as follows: EPEVTQTPSHQVTQMGQEVILRCVPISNHLYFYWYRQILGQKVEFLVSFYNNEISEKSEIFDDQFSVERPDGSNFTLKIRSTKLEDSAMYFCASSRKYLNRAQDYEQYFGPGTRLTVT.

The V call is TRBV25-1, the J call TRBJ2-7, with a tentative D call TRBD1 (5 bases). Between the trimmed V and J ends, which lost 11 bases and 2 bases, there was a span of 13 bases. The CDR3 is made up of 12 amino acids. CDR1 and CDR2 from the germline V gene are MGHDK and SYGVNS. CDR3 in amino acids: CALYRSTYEQYF. CDR3 DNA: TGTGCCTTGTACAGGAGTACCTACGAGCAGTACTTC.

The chain is built from TRBV12-3 or TRBV12-4 and TRBJ2-7; the match to TRBD2 covers 15 bases. Losses at the gene ends were 3 bases for V and 7 bases for J; bases not matched to a gene: 10. This CDR3 is built from 17 residues. The CDR3 DNA follows: TGTGCCAGCAGTTTGGGACTAGCGGGAGGTACTGCCGGGGAGCAGTACTTC. Residues: CASSLGLAGGTAGEQYF.

This clonotype has more than one count but fewer than ten. The J gene is TRBJ2-4, the V gene TRBV28, with D perhaps assigned TRBD1 or TRBD2 (5 bases each). Trimming removed 3 bases at V and 1 base at J, with 25 bases between. Germline values: CDR1 MDHEN, CDR2 SYDVKM. CDR3 size: 20 residues. CDR3 region: CASSLHPFFRVREAKNIQYF. The CDR3 DNA reads TGTGCCAGCAGTTTGCATCCTTTTTTCCGGGTCAGGGAGGCCAAAAACATTCAGTACTTC. Combining the CDR3 with reference TRBV28 and TRBJ2-4 gives the whole variable domain DVKVTQSSRYLVKRTGEKVFLECVQDMDHENMFWYRQDPGLGLRLIYFSYDVKMKEKGDIPEGYSVSREKKERFSLILESASTNQTSMYLCASSLHPFFRVREAKNIQYFGAGTRLSVL.

The chain has TRBV4-1 and TRBJ2-1, with 7 bases fitting TRBD2. Looked up from germline, CDR1 is MGHRA and CDR2 is YSYEKL. V was pared by 4 bases and J by 3 bases, with 12 bases of the junction left unmatched. This CDR3 has 17 amino acids. This chain's CDR3 is CASSRSGTANLYNEQFF. For the CDR3, the DNA is TGCGCCAGCAGCCGGAGCGGGACCGCCAACCTCTACAATGAGCAGTTCTTC.

V and J are TRBV20-1 and TRBJ2-5; no definite D call. V lost 3 bases, J lost 1 base, and 9 bases lay in between. Germline values: CDR1 DFQATT, CDR2 SNEGSKA (reference sequence). The CDR3 sequence is 13 residues long. CDR3 residues: CSASGRSQETQYF. CDR3 bases: TGCAGTGCTAGCGGACGGTCCCAAGAGACCCAGTACTTC.

The CDR3, as DNA: TGTGCCAGCAGTTTAATGACAGACCAAGAGACCCAGTACTTC. It encodes CASSLMTDQETQYF. The chain couples TRBV28 to TRBJ2-5; a possible D gene is TRBD1 (5 bases). Per the germline V gene, CDR1 is MDHEN and CDR2 is SYDVKM. The CDR3 spans 14 residues. V was shortened by 2 bases and J by 0 bases, with 7 bases between the two germline ends.

The chain recombines TRBV29-1 with TRBJ2-3; perhaps TRBD1 as D (7 bases). Trimming pared 6 bases from V and 2 bases from J, leaving 21 bases between. The CDR3 is 16 residues long. The germline gives CDR1 SQVTM, CDR2 ANQGSEA. CDR3 sequence: CSVRGPSRGDTDTQYF. In DNA, the CDR3 is TGCAGCGTGAGGGGCCCTTCCAGGGGGGACACAGATACGCAGTATTTT.

This clonotype occurred a few times. The CDR3 DNA reads TGCAGTGCTAGAGGCCCTGGCCGAAGGGGAAGCTCACCCCTCCACTTT. Translated: CSARGPGRRGSSPLHF. The chain couples TRBV20-1 to TRBJ1-6, with D tentatively TRBD1 (5 bases). The CDR3 consists of 16 residues. V was cut by 1 base and J by 10 bases, with 20 bases left in between. Germline V gene data show CDR1 as DFQATT and CDR2 as SNEGSKA (reference sequence).

This chain uses TRBV5-6 with TRBJ2-1; TRBD2 is a possible D gene (6 bases). CDR3 length: 14 amino acids. V gave up 2 bases and J gave up 6 bases, with 12 bases separating them. The germline gives CDR1 SGHDT, CDR2 YYEEEE. As DNA, the CDR3 is TGTGCCAGCAGCTTTTTAGGAGGGCTCAATGAGCAGTTCTTC. It is translated as CASSFLGGLNEQFF.

This clonotype appeared a few times. The chain employs TRBV7-9 and TRBJ2-7; TRBD1 or TRBD2 may be the D gene (5 bases each). Germline V gene sequence: CDR1 SEHNR, CDR2 FQNEAQ (reference sequence). Trimming cost V 1 base and J 3 bases, with 16 bases left between them. This CDR3 has 16 residues. The CDR3 loop is CASSLEGLAHRYEQYF. Written as DNA, the CDR3 is TGTGCCAGCAGCTTAGAGGGGCTAGCTCACCGCTACGAGCAGTACTTC.

Concerning this clonotype itself: One base away lies a much larger clone, so this may be a sequencing read error. This chain connects TRBV13 to TRBJ1-2, with a weak D call TRBD1 (5 bases). The CDR3 runs to 15 residues. In germline, CDR1 is PRHDT, CDR2 FYEKMQ (reference sequence). The CDR3: CAGSLSQQVFYGYTF. As DNA, the CDR3 is TGTGCCGGCAGCTTATCCCAACAGGTGTTCTATGGCTACACCTTC.

This clonotype was counted a single time. A read error is possible here, since a much larger clone lies one base away. This chain links TRBV27 with TRBJ2-5; D is undetermined. CDR1 and CDR2 from the germline V gene are MNHEY and SMNVEV (reference sequence). The CDR3 totals 15 residues. Trimming left V 2 bases short and J 11 bases short, with 21 bases between. CDR3 bases: TGTGCCAGCAGTTTAAGGGCCCGCTCCTACAATGAGCAGTACTTC. Residues: CASSLRARSYNEQYF.

The V and J genes are TRBV9 and TRBJ2-5, with a tentative D call TRBD1 (6 bases). V lost 3 bases, J lost 11 bases, and 26 bases lay in between. CDR1 and CDR2 (germline): SGDLS, YYNGEE. The CDR3 runs 16 residues. The CDR3 bases are TGTGCCAGCAGCGCGGGAAGGGGGAGTCCCTACAATGAGCAGTACTTC. Protein product: CASSAGRGSPYNEQYF.

V gene TRBV28 combines with J gene TRBJ2-7, with D possibly matching TRBD2 (6 bases). The CDR3 consists of 16 residues. Germline V gene sequence: CDR1 MDHEN, CDR2 SYDVKM. V was trimmed by 3 bases and J by 3 bases, leaving 18 bases between them. CDR3 DNA: TGTGCCAGCAGTTTTCCCCAACTAACGGGAGTCTACGAGCAGTACTTC. Translated, it gives CASSFPQLTGVYEQYF.

V gene TRBV5-1 combines with J gene TRBJ2-1; 13 positions agree with TRBD2. CDR3 length: 18 residues. The germline CDR1 and CDR2 sequences are SGHRS and YFSETQ. J gave up 1 base and V 4 bases, and 8 bases lay outside the gene matches. CDR3 amino acids: CASSRWTSGGPSYNEQFF. CDR3 bases: TGCGCCAGCAGCCGTTGGACTAGCGGGGGCCCTTCCTACAATGAGCAGTTCTTC. Together with reference TRBV5-1 and TRBJ2-1, the CDR3 gives the full variable domain: KAGVTQTPRYLIKTRGQQVTLSCSPISGHRSVSWYQQTPGQGLQFLFEYFSETQRNKGNFPGRFSGRQFSNSRSEMNVSTLELGDSALYLCASSRWTSGGPSYNEQFFGPGTRLTVL.

The table lists this clonotype with a few counts. The CDR3 here is CSARRLAGGKEQYF. The CDR3 DNA reads TGCAGTGCTAGGCGACTAGCGGGAGGTAAAGAGCAGTACTTC. The J gene is TRBJ2-5, the V gene TRBV20-1, with 13 bases fitting TRBD2. Germline V gene data show CDR1 as DFQATT and CDR2 as SNEGSKA (reference sequence). V dropped 3 bases and J dropped 11; count of bases not matched to a gene: 9. The CDR3 has 14 amino acids.

About this clonotype itself: Relative to the germline gene, one junction end is altered; a read error may explain this. The chain is built from TRBV5-1 and TRBJ2-1; the D gene could be TRBD1 or TRBD2 (5 bases each). Germline CDR1 reads SGHRS; CDR2 reads YFSETQ. The CDR3 sequence is 15 residues long. The CDR3 DNA is TGCGCCAGCAGCCCGGCAGGGACGGCCCTCAATGAGCAGTTGTTC. Translating it yields CASSPAGTALNEQLF. The full variable domain, with the rest looked up from reference TRBV5-1 and TRBJ2-1, is KAGVTQTPRYLIKTRGQQVTLSCSPISGHRSVSWYQQTPGQGLQFLFEYFSETQRNKGNFPGRFSGRQFSNSRSEMNVSTLELGDSALYLCASSPAGTALNEQLFGPGTRLTVL.

This clonotype was observed once. The chain joins TRBV6-4 to TRBJ2-1; TRBD2 is a possible D gene (6 bases). This CDR3 has 15 amino acids. The germline V and J ends were trimmed by 2 bases and 2 bases, with 10 bases remaining between them. Germline V lookup: CDR1 MRHNA, CDR2 SNTAGT. The CDR3: CASSDMAGPYNEQFF. The CDR3 DNA reads TGTGCCAGCAGTGACATGGCGGGACCCTACAATGAGCAGTTCTTC.

The rearrangement uses TRBV11-2 and TRBJ1-1; the D gene is possibly TRBD1 (6 bases). The V end was cut by 6 bases, the J end by 1 base, with 15 bases between. Germline V gene lookup returns CDR1 SGHAT and CDR2 FQNNGV. This CDR3 has 15 amino acids. CDR3 protein: CASRRSTGKNTEAFF. CDR3 nucleotide sequence: TGTGCCAGCAGACGTTCCACAGGGAAGAACACTGAAGCTTTCTTT.

The J gene is TRBJ2-7, the V gene TRBV20-1; weak D call: TRBD2 (5 bases). Germline V lookup: CDR1 DFQATT, CDR2 SNEGSKA (reference sequence). Trimming removed 5 bases from V and 2 bases from J, with 16 bases in between. The CDR3 totals 14 residues. As DNA, the CDR3 is TGCAGTGCTCCCCCCGGGGTCATTGCCTACGAGCAGTACTTC. It specifies CSAPPGVIAYEQYF.

This clonotype was detected a few times. The chain employs TRBV4-2 and TRBJ2-4, with D maybe TRBD2 (7 bases). The CDR3 sequence is 15 residues long. Germline V gives CDR1 LGHNA, CDR2 YNFKEQ. V was cut by 1 base and J by 8 bases, with 15 bases left in between. CDR3 nucleotides: TGTGCCAGCAGCCAAGCGACCGGGGGGCCGGACATTCAGTACTTC. Translated: CASSQATGGPDIQYF.

This clonotype was picked up one time. The gene calls are TRBV7-9 and TRBJ2-1, with TRBD2 matching over 7 bases. Unmatched junction bases numbered 10, after V lost 5 bases and J lost 15 bases. CDR3 size: 12 residues. CDR1 SEHNR and CDR2 FQNEAQ come from the germline V gene (reference sequence). The CDR3 region is CASSRVLADLFF. DNA for the CDR3: TGTGCCAGCAGCCGAGTCCTAGCGGACCTGTTCTTC.

In its sample, this clonotype was seen a few times. V is TRBV10-3 and J is TRBJ1-6; possibly TRBD1 for D (5 bases). Trimming shortened V by 6 bases and J by 6 bases, and 9 bases separated the two germline ends. The V gene's germline CDR1 is ENHRY and CDR2 SYGVKD. The CDR3 covers 13 residues. In DNA, the CDR3 is TGTGCCATCAGCCATGGGGGTAATTCACCCCTCCACTTT. Protein product: CAISHGGNSPLHF.

About this clonotype itself: Its ends do not fully match the called genes, so a read error is possible. This rearrangement joins TRBV27 to TRBJ1-1, with TRBD1 as a possible D gene (6 bases). The CDR3 has 13 amino acids. Looked up from germline, CDR1 is MNHEY and CDR2 is SMNVEV (reference sequence). The CDR3 reads CASSPRGRTETFF. The DNA of the CDR3 is TGTGCCAGCAGTCCACGGGGGCGCACTGAAACTTTCTTT.